The rows below give T cell receptor beta chains drawn from one sample of a study of cytomegalovirus exposure and HLA in healthy donors. The table came from immunoSEQ multiplex PCR; TCRdb's copy has only in-frame clones and leaves some out. Of more than 95,000 clones listed, around 77% are singletons. Sequencing used PBMCs. The receptor set was obtained from a woman aged 40 to 49 in good health and CMV-seropositive. Both conserved end residues are part of each CDR3. A D gene is named only where the DNA matches it firmly. Expanded clones are given a class, and other clones once, few, many or no size at all.

d_call cdr3_length j_call v_call clone_size cdr3_aa cdr3_nt
. 16 TRBJ1-1 TRBV13 . CASSLLLSGMNTEAFF TGTGCCAGCAGCTTACTTTTGTCGGGGATGAACACTGAAGCTTTCTTT
. 11 TRBJ2-3 TRBV7-9 . CSSSKRDTQYF TGTTCCAGCAGCAAGCGGGATACGCAGTATTTT
. 14 TRBJ1-1 TRBV27 few CASSYKQGRAEAFF TGTGCCAGCAGTTATAAACAGGGACGGGCGGAAGCTTTCTTT
. 13 TRBJ1-1 TRBV5-4 few CASSLDSHTEAFF TGTGCCAGCAGCCTCGACAGCCACACTGAAGCTTTCTTT
TRBD2 15 TRBJ2-1 TRBV15 . CATSSPGLAHNEQFF TGTGCCACCAGCAGCCCGGGACTAGCGCACAATGAGCAGTTCTTC
TRBD1 14 TRBJ1-6 TRBV28 . CASSPGQYNSPLHF TGTGCCAGCAGCCCGGGACAGTATAATTCACCCCTCCACTTT
. 13 TRBJ2-1 TRBV9 . CASSVGQVNEQFF TGTGCCAGCAGCGTAGGACAGGTCAATGAGCAGTTCTTC
TRBD1 17 TRBJ2-4 TRBV5-1 . CASSDFPTGGLGNIQYF TGCGCCAGCAGCGATTTCCCAACAGGGGGTCTTGGAAACATTCAGTACTTC
. 15 TRBJ1-2 TRBV28 . CASSPSDSLNYGYTF TGTGCCAGCAGCCCCTCTGACAGCTTGAACTATGGCTACACCTTC
TRBD2 15 TRBJ2-1 TRBV6-6 . CASGRRGGSYNEQFF TGTGCCAGCGGTAGGCGGGGGGGCTCCTACAATGAGCAGTTCTTC
. 14 TRBJ2-2 TRBV7-9 once CASSTDGGSGELFF TGTGCCAGCAGCACAGACGGGGGTTCCGGGGAGCTGTTTTTT
. 14 TRBJ1-4 TRBV4-1 . CASSQGQGNEKLFF TGTGCCAGCAGCCAAGGCCAGGGGAATGAAAAACTGTTTTTT
. 18 TRBJ2-1 TRBV4-1 . CASSQEGVRRWRVNEQFF TGCGCCAGCAGCCAGGAAGGGGTGAGGAGGTGGAGGGTCAATGAGCAGTTCTTC